This T cell receptor beta chain was found in a study of CD8 T cells in Susac syndrome (dated by TCRdb to about 2019). About the full investigation: Whether CD8+ T cell activation and differentiation in Susac syndrome was antigen driven was tested using repertoire sequencing.

Remarks on this clonotype: What antigen it recognizes has not been identified. No quality values exist for individual bases; no much larger clone is one base distant.

Study-wide conclusions, independent of this receptor: The number of individuals in the TCR sequencing and HLA analysis was acknowledged as relatively small.

Peripheral blood CD8+ and CD4+ T cells from healthy donors, Susac syndrome patients and multiple sclerosis patients were profiled by high-throughput TCR beta sequencing. Healthy donors were age- and sex-matched controls. CD8+ TEMRA cells were enriched by FACS, while bulk CD8+ and CD4+ T cells were purified by magnetic negative isolation. Blood was collected in EDTA tubes and processed within 24 hours, with PBMCs isolated through density gradient centrifugation. PBMCs intended for TCR sequencing were frozen in liquid nitrogen and were later thawed in a 37 degrees C water bath. A purity of at least 90% was achieved for sorted or isolated CD4+, CD8+ and CD8+ TEMRA cells. RNA was extracted with the RNeasy kit and roughly 0.45 to 1 ug was reverse transcribed using random hexamers. TCR beta CDR3 regions were amplified with the immunoSEQ multiplex PCR assay covering 54 Vbeta and 13 Jbeta segments. PCR amplification bias was corrected using a synthetic template baseline for primer optimization and computational correction. Processing in the source paper ran as follows. Reads were annotated to V, D and J genes according to IMGT and were analyzed with immunoSEQ Analyzer, with only productive sequences retained. Clonality was calculated as one minus the Shannon entropy normalized by log2 of the number of productive unique sequences. For each patient and control, public and private clones were evaluated among the 100 most prevalent clones. Clones were defined as Susac-specific when absent from the healthy and MS cohorts, from fewer than 1,300 published viral clones and from other ImmuneACCESS disease sequences. TCRdb ran its own pipeline on the public reads, namely fastp trimming at Q25 and MiXCR clone calling, and kept in-frame beta chains. Each entry merges the rows of one CDR3 protein and shows their most common DNA and genes. The V and J calls were not made by the authors but by TCRdb's processing. This sample holds some 190,000 distinct CDR3 sequences; about 95% were observed only once. 0.1% of the sample rests with the top ten.

CDR3 length: 15 amino acids, cysteine to phenylalanine. Only CDR3 DNA remains: 45 bases, in frame from the first base. The germline V gene (reference sequence) yields LNHDA for CDR1 and SQIVND for CDR2. The germline V end is reduced by 3 bases and the J end by 5 bases; junction bases left unmatched: 10. This receptor was taken from a human donor in good health. This chain is built from TRBV19 and TRBJ2-7, with 7 bases aligning to TRBD2. Material for sequencing was CD4+ T cells from PBMCs. The CDR3 loop reads CASSIKGGPGHEQYF. The sequenced DNA: TGTGCCAGTAGTATCAAGGGAGGGCCAGGCCACGAGCAGTACTTC.